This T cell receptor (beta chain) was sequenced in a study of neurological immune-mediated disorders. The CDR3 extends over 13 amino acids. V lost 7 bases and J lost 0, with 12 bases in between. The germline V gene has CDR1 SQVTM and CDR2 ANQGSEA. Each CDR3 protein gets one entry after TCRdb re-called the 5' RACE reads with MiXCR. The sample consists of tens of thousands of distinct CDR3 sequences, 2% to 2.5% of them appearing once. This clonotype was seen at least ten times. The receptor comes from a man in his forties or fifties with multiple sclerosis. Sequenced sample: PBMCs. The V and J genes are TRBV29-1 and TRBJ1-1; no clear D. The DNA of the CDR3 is TGCAGCGGGAAGGAGACAATGAACACTGAAGCTTTCTTT. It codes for CSGKETMNTEAFF.